This T cell receptor beta chain was recorded in a study of T cells in Graves' hyperthyroidism and ophthalmopathy. TCR beta CDR3 region amplification was performed from RNA transcripts. Initially, a first-round RT-PCR of the TCR CDR3 employed the HTBI primer set. Each CDR3 protein gets one entry after TCRdb re-called the multiplex PCR reads with MiXCR. The table shows 500,000 to 550,000 distinct CDR3 sequences, with less than 25% occurring only once. To note about this clonotype: What it binds is unknown.

Germline CDR1 reads GTSNPN; CDR2 reads SVGIG (reference sequence). Trimming stripped 4 bases from V and 4 bases from J, with 10 bases between. CDR3 length: 12 amino acids. Findings and caveats of the study: Expanded thyroid clonotypes (above 0.001) were mostly also found in blood.

The specimen was blood. The chain links TRBV30 to TRBJ1-2, with D unclear. This TCR derives from a man aged 18 to 35 with Graves' hyperthyroidism. CDR3 amino acids: CAWTDPLYGYTF. Here the CDR3 DNA reads TGTGCCTGGACTGATCCCCTCTATGGCTACACCTTC.